Listed here are 32 T cell receptor beta chains from one sample, sequenced in a study of T cell responses to AZD1222 COVID-19 vaccine. Repertoires were generated with immunoSEQ multiplex PCR, while TCRdb's copy carries only in-frame clones and drops some. The data contain tens of thousands of clones, 70% to 90% of them singletons. The sample consisted of peripheral blood, taken 28 days after the second AZD1222 dose. These receptors were obtained from an adult who received the AZD1222 COVID-19 vaccine.

J is TRBJ1-2 and V is TRBV6-5; D call uncertain. Per germline, CDR1 MNHEY and CDR2 SVGAGI. The length of the CDR3 is 12 residues. V was shortened by 6 bases and J by 8 bases, with 13 bases between the two germline ends. CDR3 residues: CASSGSVGGYTF. The CDR3 DNA is TGTGCCAGCAGCGGGTCCGTCGGGGGCTACACCTTC.

The J gene is TRBJ2-7, the V gene TRBV18; no reliable D call. The germline gives CDR1 KGHSH, CDR2 LQKENI. The ends were cut back, 2 bases at V and 7 bases at J, with 6 bases in the middle. The CDR3 loop spans 11 amino acids. CDR3 bases: TGTGCCAGCTCACCAGAAGGGGAGCAGTACTTC. It codes for CASSPEGEQYF.

The J gene is TRBJ2-5, the V gene TRBV24-1; possibly TRBD2 for D (5 bases). There are 18 residues in the CDR3. In germline, CDR1 is KGHDR, CDR2 SFDVKD. V lost 9 bases and J 3 bases, leaving 28 bases between the germline ends. The CDR3 loop reads CATGKLGNREQGEETQYF. As DNA, the CDR3 is TGTGCCACCGGAAAGCTGGGGAACCGGGAACAAGGAGAAGAGACCCAGTACTTC.

This chain links TRBV9 with TRBJ2-5; D possibly corresponds to TRBD1 (6 bases). CDR1 and CDR2 from the germline V gene are SGDLS and YYNGEE. V gave up 3 bases and J gave up 5 bases, with 17 bases separating them. CDR3 length: 15 residues. CDR3 bases: TGTGCCAGCAGCGCGAATCAGGGGTCGTGGGAGACCCAGTACTTC. Its protein product is CASSANQGSWETQYF.

The chain joins TRBV5-1 to TRBJ1-2; TRBD1 agrees at 12 bases. The CDR3 has 18 residues. Germline V gives CDR1 SGHRS, CDR2 YFSETQ. Trimming took 2 bases from V and 5 from J; bases not matched to a gene: 13. CDR3 sequence reads: CASSFTTGQGARLYGYTF. In nucleotides, the CDR3 is TGCGCCAGCAGCTTCACAACGGGACAGGGGGCCAGATTATATGGCTACACCTTC.

This clone was recorded only once. V usage is TRBV11-2 and J usage is TRBJ2-5; D is ambiguous. This CDR3 has 10 residues. Looked up from germline, CDR1 is SGHAT and CDR2 is FQNNGV. The ends were cut back, 5 bases at V and 2 bases at J, with 0 bases in the middle. CDR3 nucleotides: TGTGCCAGCAGCCAAGAGACCCAGTACTTC. Translated, it gives CASSQETQYF.

The chain employs TRBV18 and TRBJ1-5; D remains unclear. The CDR3 length is 13 residues. Looked up from germline, CDR1 is KGHSH and CDR2 is LQKENI. V lost 3 bases, J lost 3 bases, and 6 bases lay in between. CDR3 sequence (DNA): TGTGCCAGCTCACCGGATCACAATCAGCCCCAGCATTTT. Translating gives CASSPDHNQPQHF.

This sequence joins TRBV19 and TRBJ2-5; 9 bases match TRBD1. CDR3 length: 15 residues. The J segment lost 4 bases and the V segment lost 5 bases, leaving 8 bases of the junction unmatched. Germline V gene lookup returns CDR1 LNHDA and CDR2 SQIVND (reference sequence). The CDR3 region is CASSPGQGPGETQYF. The CDR3 DNA is TGTGCCAGTAGTCCAGGACAGGGGCCGGGAGAGACCCAGTACTTC.

The V call is TRBV6-5, the J call TRBJ2-5; D is ambiguous. CDR3 length: 11 residues. Germline V lookup: CDR1 MNHEY, CDR2 SVGAGI. V was shortened by 6 bases and J by 1 base, with 3 bases between the two germline ends. The CDR3 nucleotides read TGTGCCAGCAGCCTCCAAGAGACCCAGTACTTC. It is translated as CASSLQETQYF.

The rearrangement links TRBV13 to TRBJ2-3; possibly TRBD2 for D (6 bases). CDR3 length: 15 residues. The V and J ends lost 6 bases and 8 bases respectively, with 21 bases between them. Germline CDR1 is PRHDT and CDR2 is FYEKMQ (reference sequence). The CDR3 protein is CASRYQGLSRGTQYF. In nucleotides, the CDR3 is TGTGCCAGCAGGTACCAGGGACTGTCCAGAGGTACGCAGTATTTT.

CDR3 protein: CASSPPTETYEKLFF. CDR3 in DNA: TGTGCCAGCAGTCCCCCGACAGAGACCTATGAAAAACTGTTTTTT. V gene TRBV28 combines with J gene TRBJ1-4, with D perhaps matching TRBD1 (5 bases). CDR3 length equals 15 residues. Germline loops: CDR1 MDHEN, CDR2 SYDVKM. Between the trimmed V and J ends, which lost 5 bases and 6 bases, there was a span of 16 bases.

The genes are TRBV21-1 and TRBJ2-5; TRBD2, the D gene given by the table, was not confirmed from the DNA. TRBV21-1 is tagged as a pseudogene. The CDR3 is 17 amino acids. CDR3 in amino acids: CASSKRRFEEGGETQYF. The CDR3 DNA is TGTGCCAGCAGCAAAAGGAGGTTCGAGGAAGGAGGAGAGACCCAGTACTTC.

This chain links TRBV7-9 with TRBJ1-1; D gene ambiguous. The CDR3 totals 14 residues. Germline CDR1 reads SEHNR; CDR2 reads FQNEAQ (reference sequence). Trimming shortened V by 3 bases and J by 0 bases, and 8 bases separated the two germline ends. CDR3 in amino acids: CASSFKGLNTEAFF. Written as DNA, the CDR3 is TGTGCCAGCAGCTTTAAGGGCTTGAACACTGAAGCTTTCTTT. Using reference TRBV7-9 and TRBJ1-1 for the parts outside the CDR3, the full variable domain is DTGVSQNPRHKITKRGQNVTFRCDPISEHNRLYWYRQTLGQGPEFLTYFQNEAQLEKSRLLSDRFSAERPKGSFSTLEIQRTEQGDSAMYLCASSFKGLNTEAFFGQGTRLTVV.

The chain links TRBV11-1 to TRBJ2-7; D gene uncertain. This CDR3 spans 15 amino acids. V was trimmed by 3 bases and J by 2 bases, leaving 14 bases between them. Germline values: CDR1 SGHAT, CDR2 FQDESV (reference sequence). The CDR3 reads CASSFLGGPTYEQYF. CDR3 in DNA: TGTGCCAGCAGCTTCCTCGGCGGACCGACCTACGAGCAGTACTTC.

The chain recombines TRBV7-2 with TRBJ2-7, with D possibly being TRBD2 (7 bases). Germline assignment: CDR1 SGHTA and CDR2 FQGNSA. CDR3 length equals 16 residues. V was pared by 2 bases and J by 0 bases, with 14 bases between. The CDR3 here is CASSLHVGGASYEQYF. CDR3 nucleotide sequence: TGTGCCAGCAGCTTACACGTAGGGGGGGCCTCCTACGAGCAGTACTTC.

CDR3 in DNA: TGTGCCACCTACAGGGAAGTTTGGGCTGAAGCTTTCTTT. Its translation is CATYREVWAEAFF. The gene calls are TRBV28 and TRBJ1-1; D may be TRBD1 (6 bases). V lost 10 bases and J lost 6, with 18 bases in between. Germline V lookup: CDR1 MDHEN, CDR2 SYDVKM. The CDR3 contains 13 residues. The variable domain in full, with the rest retrieved from reference TRBV28 and TRBJ1-1, is DVKVTQSSRYLVKRTGEKVFLECVQDMDHENMFWYRQDPGLGLRLIYFSYDVKMKEKGDIPEGYSVSREKKERFSLILESASTNQTSMYLCATYREVWAEAFFGQGTRLTVV.

The V and J genes are TRBV5-6 and TRBJ1-4; TRBD1 matches 8 bases. V was clipped by 0 bases and J by 5 bases; unmatched bases: 0. The CDR3 consists of 14 residues. In germline, CDR1 is SGHDT, CDR2 YYEEEE. The CDR3 reads CASSLGTGNEKLFF. The CDR3 DNA is TGTGCCAGCAGCTTGGGGACAGGGAATGAAAAACTGTTTTTT.

The J gene is TRBJ2-2, the V gene TRBV6-5; possibly TRBD2 for D (5 bases). CDR1 and CDR2 (germline): MNHEY, SVGAGI. The V end was cut by 7 bases, the J end by 4 bases, with 13 bases between. This CDR3 comprises 14 residues. The CDR3 DNA sequence: TGTGCCAGCACTCGGGGTTCGGTCACCGGGGAGCTGTTTTTT. Translated, it gives CASTRGSVTGELFF.

Remarks on this clone: Other nucleotide sequences from this sample produce the same CDR3. V and J are TRBV4-2 and TRBJ1-2, with D maybe TRBD1 (6 bases). In germline, CDR1 is LGHNA, CDR2 YNFKEQ. With 0 bases removed from V and 5 bases from J, the gap between germline ends came to 13 bases. The CDR3 contains 15 residues. The DNA for the CDR3 is TGTGCCAGCAGCCAAGATCGGCGACAGGAATATGGCTACACCTTC. This sequence encodes CASSQDRRQEYGYTF.

This rearrangement joins TRBV5-5 to TRBJ2-7; D might be TRBD1 or TRBD2, each matching 5 bases. The ends were cut back, 4 bases at V and 6 bases at J, with 20 bases in the middle. The CDR3 consists of 15 residues. Germline V gene data show CDR1 as SGHKS and CDR2 as YYEKEE (reference sequence). The CDR3 DNA follows: TGTGCCAGCAGCAGGCTACAGGCCGGGGTAGGCGAGCAGTACTTC. It codes for CASSRLQAGVGEQYF.

This CDR3 is CASSLDGNNEQFF. In nucleotides, the CDR3 is TGTGCCAGCAGCTTAGACGGAAACAATGAGCAGTTCTTC. The J gene is TRBJ2-1, the V gene TRBV7-8; no firm D call. V lost 1 base and J 5 bases, leaving 6 bases between the germline ends. This CDR3 is built from 13 residues. Germline lookup yields CDR1 SGHVS and CDR2 FQNEAQ. The full variable domain, rest sourced from reference TRBV7-8 and TRBJ2-1, is GAGVSQSPRYKVAKRGQDVALRCDPISGHVSLFWYQQALGQGPEFLTYFQNEAQLDKSGLPSDRFFAERPEGSVSTLKIQRTQQEDSAVYLCASSLDGNNEQFFGPGTRLTVL.

The V call is TRBV2, the J call TRBJ2-7; 7 bases map to TRBD1. From germline, CDR1 is SNHLY and CDR2 FYNNEI. The J segment lost 3 bases and the V segment lost 7 bases, leaving 6 bases of the junction unmatched. This CDR3 has 13 residues. The CDR3: CASTTTGFYEQYF. CDR3 in DNA: TGTGCCAGCACCACGACAGGGTTCTACGAGCAGTACTTC.

In this sample, this clone turned up once. This chain connects TRBV14 to TRBJ2-2; no reliable D call. The CDR3 totals 12 residues. Per the germline V gene, CDR1 is SGHDN and CDR2 is FVKESK. V was pared by 5 bases and J by 3 bases, with 4 bases between. In DNA, the CDR3 is TGTGCCAGCAGCTTAGACACCGGGGAGCTGTTTTTT. Encoded protein: CASSLDTGELFF.

The V call is TRBV28, the J call TRBJ2-7, with D possibly matching TRBD1 (5 bases). Germline V gives CDR1 MDHEN, CDR2 SYDVKM. This CDR3 has 13 amino acids. The V end lost 5 bases, the J end lost 6 bases, and 14 bases lay between the germline ends. The CDR3 spells CASSETRVAEQYF. The CDR3, as DNA: TGTGCCAGCAGTGAAACCAGGGTGGCCGAGCAGTACTTC.

This CDR3 reads CASSLAPSGGMNYGYTF. The CDR3 bases are TGCGCCAGCAGCTTGGCCCCTTCAGGGGGGATGAACTATGGCTACACCTTC. This chain links TRBV5-1 with TRBJ1-2; TRBD1 matches at 7 bases. This CDR3 has 17 amino acids. The ends lost 0 bases at V and 2 bases at J; junction bases unmatched: 10. Germline CDR1 reads SGHRS; CDR2 reads YFSETQ.

V is TRBV30 and J is TRBJ2-7; no clear D gene. V was cut by 0 bases and J by 0 bases, with 3 bases left in between. CDR3 length: 12 amino acids. Germline V lookup: CDR1 GTSNPN, CDR2 SVGIG (reference sequence). In nucleotides, the CDR3 is TGTGCCTGGAGTGTACACTCCTACGAGCAGTACTTC. This translates into CAWSVHSYEQYF.

V gene TRBV11-2 combines with J gene TRBJ2-3; D remains ambiguous. Per germline, CDR1 SGHAT and CDR2 FQNNGV. The V end lost 1 base, the J end lost 6 bases, and 8 bases lay between the germline ends. The CDR3 is 13 amino acids. CDR3 sequence: CASSLVRSDTQYF. In nucleotides, the CDR3 is TGTGCCAGCAGCTTAGTTAGATCGGATACGCAGTATTTT.

In its sample, this clone was seen once. V is TRBV5-6 and J is TRBJ2-5; D ambiguous. The CDR3 is made up of 15 amino acids. Germline CDR1 reads SGHDT; CDR2 reads YYEEEE. Trimming cost V 4 bases and J 2 bases, with 15 bases left between them. CDR3 sequence reads: CASSPLPNQQETQYF. CDR3 nucleotide sequence: TGTGCCAGCAGCCCCCTTCCGAACCAACAAGAGACCCAGTACTTC.

The chain links TRBV3-1 (or the pseudogene TRBV3-2) to TRBJ2-7; 7 bases are shared with TRBD1. The CDR3 consists of 17 residues. Germline CDR1 is LGHDT and CDR2 is YNNKEL (reference sequence). V shed 1 base and J 2 bases; nucleotides not matched to a gene: 11. The CDR3 bases are TGTGCCAGCAGCCAAGGCCACTCCGGGGACAGAGCCTACGAGCAGTACTTC. Amino acids: CASSQGHSGDRAYEQYF.

The chain couples TRBV4-2 to TRBJ2-3, with TRBD2 matching 13 bases. V was pared by 0 bases and J by 0 bases, with 9 bases of the junction left unmatched. The CDR3 loop spans 20 amino acids. The germline gives CDR1 LGHNA, CDR2 YNFKEQ. CDR3 amino acids: CASSQEMTSGGLSSTDTQYF. DNA of the CDR3: TGTGCCAGCAGCCAAGAAATGACTAGCGGGGGGTTATCAAGCACAGATACGCAGTATTTT.

The CDR3 coding sequence is TGTGCCATCAGTGACAGCCTAAGCACAGATACGCAGTATTTT. This encodes CAISDSLSTDTQYF. The rearrangement joins TRBV10-3 to TRBJ2-3, with no clear D. The CDR3 is 14 residues long. Germline V lookup: CDR1 ENHRY, CDR2 SYGVKD. Deletions cut 3 bases from V and 0 bases from J, with 7 bases between.

This chain connects TRBV7-8 to TRBJ1-5; maybe TRBD1 (5 bases). Germline V gene data show CDR1 as SGHVS and CDR2 as FQNEAQ. The V end lost 2 bases, the J end lost 7 bases, and 18 bases lay between the germline ends. The CDR3 length is 16 residues. For the CDR3, the DNA is TGTGCCAGCAGCTTAAGTGGGGGGTATCGGTTCCAGCCCCAGCATTTT. Its protein is CASSLSGGYRFQPQHF.